This is a list of T cell receptor beta chains from one sample in a study of T cell changes during pregnancy in multiple sclerosis. Measured with immunoSEQ multiplex PCR; TCRdb has only the in-frame clones, and not every one. This table holds tens of thousands of clones, about nine tenths found once. This specimen consisted of peripheral blood, obtained in the first trimester of pregnancy. These receptors all stem from a female donor in good health, enrolled as a control in a pregnancy study. Each CDR3 is given with its conserved first and last residue. D genes are given only for firm matches. The size field is filled for only some rows; it gives once, few, many or a size class.

V	J	D	size	CDR3	DNA
TRBV11-2	TRBJ2-3	TRBD2	.	CASSLDREGPDTQYF	TGTGCCAGCAGCTTAGACCGGGAGGGCCCCGATACGCAGTATTTT
TRBV7-6	TRBJ2-7	TRBD2	.	CASSTSLAGLSYEQYF	TGTGCCAGCAGCACCTCCTTAGCGGGACTCTCCTACGAGCAGTACTTC
TRBV1	TRBJ2-1	.	.	CTSSQDLGTSAYNEQFF	TGCACCAGCAGCCAAGATCTCGGGACTAGCGCCTACAATGAGCAGTTCTTC
TRBV18	TRBJ2-3	TRBD2	.	CASSPNLLLAGGKDTQYF	TGTGCCAGCTCCCCTAATCTCCTCTTAGCGGGGGGAAAAGATACGCAGTATTTT
TRBV9	TRBJ2-2	.	.	CASSVSPRGSYTGELFF	TGTGCCAGCAGCGTAAGTCCTAGAGGGAGCTACACCGGGGAGCTGTTTTTT
TRBV27	TRBJ2-7	.	.	CASSLRVGESYEQYF	TGTGCCAGCAGTTTAAGAGTTGGAGAATCCTACGAGCAGTACTTC
TRBV2	TRBJ1-5	TRBD1	once	CASSEPFTGGQPQHF	TGTGCCAGCAGTGAACCATTCACAGGGGGTCAGCCCCAGCATTTT
TRBV5-1	TRBJ2-5	TRBD2	.	CASSSGTSGGAETQYF	TGCGCCAGCAGCTCCGGGACTAGCGGGGGCGCAGAGACCCAGTACTTC
TRBV5-1	TRBJ2-7	TRBD1	.	CASSLAGGQGARFQYEQYF	TGCGCCAGCAGCTTGGCCGGGGGACAGGGGGCTCGGTTCCAATACGAGCAGTACTTC
TRBV7-2	TRBJ2-7	TRBD2	.	CASSLTSAPSYEQYF	TGTGCCAGCAGCTTAACTAGCGCTCCCTCCTACGAGCAGTACTTC
TRBV28	TRBJ2-1	.	.	CASSRQGGTYNEQFF	TGTGCCAGCAGCCGCCAGGGTGGGACCTACAATGAGCAGTTCTTC
TRBV27	TRBJ2-7	.	.	CASSLSRGLGYEQYF	TGTGCCAGCAGTTTATCGAGAGGATTGGGCTACGAGCAGTACTTC
TRBV19	TRBJ2-1	TRBD2	.	CATTGLAGVGEQFF	TGTGCCACAACGGGACTAGCGGGAGTCGGGGAGCAGTTCTTC
TRBV29-1	TRBJ2-7	TRBD1	once	CSVGQGDEQYF	TGCAGCGTTGGACAGGGCGACGAGCAGTACTTC
TRBV30	TRBJ2-6	TRBD1	.	CAWSMAAGTGVSSGANVLTF	TGTGCCTGGAGCATGGCCGCCGGTACAGGGGTGTCTTCTGGGGCCAACGTCCTGACTTTC
TRBV7-2	TRBJ2-1	TRBD1	.	CASSPGQPNEQFF	TGTGCCAGCAGCCCGGGACAGCCCAATGAGCAGTTCTTC
TRBV25-1	TRBJ1-1	.	.	CASIPRKGEAFF	TGTGCCAGCATCCCTAGGAAAGGTGAAGCTTTCTTT